What follows is one T cell receptor beta chain and its context. The antigen is undetermined. Only CD45RO-negative cells positively selected for CCR7 counted as naive CD8 cells, so terminally differentiated effector memory CD45RA+ cells were excluded. The sample belongs to a study of shared clonotypes between healthy human individuals. Notes on the study in general: It was expected that sequencing depth would affect clonotype sharing among donors.

In the sorted-subset replicate PCRs, roughly 210 ng DNA, roughly 30,000 T cell genomes, was used. Measured with immunoSEQ multiplex PCR; TCRdb has only the in-frame clones, and not every one. The repertoire includes around 700,000 clones, 90% to 95% of them detected once, and approximately 22% sits in the top ten. The CDR3 runs to 16 residues. The J segment lost 5 bases and the V segment lost 3 bases, leaving 9 bases of the junction unmatched. Germline loops: CDR1 MNHNS, CDR2 SASEGT. Material for sequencing was naive CD8+ T cells sorted from blood. The TCR comes from a man aged 25 to 40 in good health. The chain carries TRBV6-1 and TRBJ2-5; TRBD1 matches at 10 bases. The CDR3: CASSEWVDRGRETQYF. Written as DNA, the CDR3 is TGTGCCAGCAGTGAGTGGGTCGACAGGGGGCGGGAGACCCAGTACTTC.